These 2 T cell receptor beta chains came from one sample sequenced in a study of T cell responses to AZD1222 COVID-19 vaccine. The assay was immunoSEQ multiplex PCR, and TCRdb's table has in-frame clones only and misses some. The data hold 130,000 to 150,000 clones, with under 95% observed a single time. The material sequenced was peripheral blood, taken on day 0 of AZD1222 vaccination. The receptors originated from an adult in good health.

CDR3 nucleotides: TGTGCCAGCAGTTACTCTGGGTCGGCAGCAAATGAAAAACTGTTTTTT. Amino acid sequence: CASSYSGSAANEKLFF. The V call is TRBV6-6, the J call TRBJ1-4; D ambiguous. The CDR3 spans 16 residues. V was trimmed by 0 bases and J by 5 bases, leaving 13 bases between them. Germline V CDR1 and CDR2: MNHNY, SVGAGI (reference sequence).

The rearrangement joins TRBV3-1 (or the pseudogene TRBV3-2) to TRBJ2-7; 8 positions agree with TRBD2. This CDR3 comprises 15 residues. V gave up 2 bases and J gave up 0 bases; unmatched junction bases: 3. CDR1 and CDR2 from the germline V gene are LGHDT and YNNKEL (reference sequence). The CDR3 DNA is TGTGCCAGCAGCCAACGGGGACTAGACTCCTACGAGCAGTACTTC. It yields the protein CASSQRGLDSYEQYF.